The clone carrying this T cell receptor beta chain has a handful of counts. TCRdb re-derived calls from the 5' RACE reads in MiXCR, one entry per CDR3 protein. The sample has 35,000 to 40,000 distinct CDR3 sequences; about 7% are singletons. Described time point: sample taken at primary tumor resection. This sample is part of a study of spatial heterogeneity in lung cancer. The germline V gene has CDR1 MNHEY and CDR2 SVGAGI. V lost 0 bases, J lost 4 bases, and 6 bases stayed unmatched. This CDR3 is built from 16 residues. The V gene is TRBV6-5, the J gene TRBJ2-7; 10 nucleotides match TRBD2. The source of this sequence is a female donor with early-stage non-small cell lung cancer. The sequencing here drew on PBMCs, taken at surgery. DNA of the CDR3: TGTGCCAGCAGTTACTCATCTAGCGGGAGCCTATACGAGCAGTACTTC. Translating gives CASSYSSSGSLYEQYF.